This T cell receptor beta chain was retrieved from a study of blood T cell repertoires in COVID-19. For the study at large: In each case, the material was cDNA or gDNA derived from T cells, B-cell-depleted T cells, or PBMCs.

As originally analysed: Quantification of nucleated cells was approximated via reference gene primer amplification. Profiled with immunoSEQ multiplex PCR; TCRdb holds only in-frame clones, not every one. The V and J calls and clone size are taken from that table; D and trimming were inferred from the DNA. Altogether over 150,000 clones are present, 65% to 90% being singletons, with the ten largest covering approximately 13%. J was trimmed by 9 bases and V by 3 bases; bases with no gene match: 2. CDR3 length: 12 residues. The germline CDR1 and CDR2 sequences are SGHTA and FQGNSA. Input material: peripheral blood. The sequence was collected from a human donor in a cohort sampled during active COVID-19. The rearrangement links TRBV7-2 to TRBJ2-1, with 7 positions matching TRBD2. The CDR3 nucleotides read TGTGCCAGCAGCTTGGGGGGGGGTGAGCAGTTCTTC. Protein product: CASSLGGGEQFF.